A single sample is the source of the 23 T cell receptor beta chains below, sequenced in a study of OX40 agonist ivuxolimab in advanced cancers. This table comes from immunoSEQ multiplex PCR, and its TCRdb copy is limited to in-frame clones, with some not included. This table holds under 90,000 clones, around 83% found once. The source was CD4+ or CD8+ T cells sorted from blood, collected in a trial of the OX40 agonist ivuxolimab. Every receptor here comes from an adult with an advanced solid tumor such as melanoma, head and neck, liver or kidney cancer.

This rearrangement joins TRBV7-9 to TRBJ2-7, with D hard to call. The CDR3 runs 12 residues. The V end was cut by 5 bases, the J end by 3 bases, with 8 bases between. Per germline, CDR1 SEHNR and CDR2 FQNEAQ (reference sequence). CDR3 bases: TGTGCCAGCAGCCCCGCAGGCTACGAGCAGTACTTC. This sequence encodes CASSPAGYEQYF.

In DNA form, the CDR3 reads TGTGCCAGCAGCCATGAGGGGGGGTACTCTAACTATGGCTACACCTTC. It translates to CASSHEGGYSNYGYTF. The chain recombines TRBV14 with TRBJ1-2, with D possibly being TRBD1 (6 bases). Per germline, CDR1 SGHDN and CDR2 FVKESK. The V gene lost 3 bases and the J gene lost 0 bases, with 14 bases spanning the gap. This CDR3 contains 16 residues.

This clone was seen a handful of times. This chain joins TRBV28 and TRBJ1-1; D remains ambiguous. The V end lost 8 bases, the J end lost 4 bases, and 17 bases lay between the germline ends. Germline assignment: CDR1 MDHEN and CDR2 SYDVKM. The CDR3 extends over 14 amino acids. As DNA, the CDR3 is TGTGCCAGCCACAGAATAGGTCGGAGCACTGAAGCTTTCTTT. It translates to CASHRIGRSTEAFF. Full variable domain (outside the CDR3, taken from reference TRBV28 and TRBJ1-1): DVKVTQSSRYLVKRTGEKVFLECVQDMDHENMFWYRQDPGLGLRLIYFSYDVKMKEKGDIPEGYSVSREKKERFSLILESASTNQTSMYLCASHRIGRSTEAFFGQGTRLTVV.

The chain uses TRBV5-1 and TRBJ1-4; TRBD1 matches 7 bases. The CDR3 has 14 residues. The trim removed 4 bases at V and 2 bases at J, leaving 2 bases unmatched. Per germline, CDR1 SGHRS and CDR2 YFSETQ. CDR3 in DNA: TGCGCCAGCAGCGCAGGGGGGACTAATGAAAAACTGTTTTTT. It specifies CASSAGGTNEKLFF.

The CDR3 loop reads CASSPSGQGVGTEAFF. The CDR3 coding sequence is TGTGCCAGCTCACCAAGTGGGCAGGGGGTCGGCACTGAAGCTTTCTTT. The rearrangement joins TRBV18 to TRBJ1-1, with 7 bases aligning to TRBD1. The CDR3 runs 16 residues. V was clipped by 2 bases and J by 4 bases; unmatched bases: 10. From germline, CDR1 is KGHSH and CDR2 LQKENI.

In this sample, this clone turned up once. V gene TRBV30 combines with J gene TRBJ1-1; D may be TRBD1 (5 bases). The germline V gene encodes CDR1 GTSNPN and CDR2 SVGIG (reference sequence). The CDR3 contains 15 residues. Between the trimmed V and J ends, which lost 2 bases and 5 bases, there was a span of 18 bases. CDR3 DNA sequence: TGTGCCTGGAGTTTACCCCAGGGCCTGGGGACTGAAGCTTTCTTT. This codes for CAWSLPQGLGTEAFF.

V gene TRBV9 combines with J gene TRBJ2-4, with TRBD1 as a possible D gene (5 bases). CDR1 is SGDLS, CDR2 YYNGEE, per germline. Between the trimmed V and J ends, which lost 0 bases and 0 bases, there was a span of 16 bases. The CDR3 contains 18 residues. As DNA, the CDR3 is TGTGCCAGCAGCGTAGCTACTATGGGGCAGGGAGCCAAAAACATTCAGTACTTC. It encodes CASSVATMGQGAKNIQYF.

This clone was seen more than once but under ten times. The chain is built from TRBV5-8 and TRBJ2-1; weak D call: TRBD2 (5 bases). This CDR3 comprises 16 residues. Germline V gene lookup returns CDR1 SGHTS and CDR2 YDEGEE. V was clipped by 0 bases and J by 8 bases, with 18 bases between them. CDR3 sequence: CASSLGLAPESDEQFF. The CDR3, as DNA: TGTGCCAGCAGCTTGGGGCTAGCTCCTGAATCAGATGAGCAGTTCTTC.

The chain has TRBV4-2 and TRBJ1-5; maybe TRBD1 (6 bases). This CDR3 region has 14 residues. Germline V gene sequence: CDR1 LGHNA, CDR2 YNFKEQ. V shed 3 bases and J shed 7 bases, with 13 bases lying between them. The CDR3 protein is CASSQGADLQPQHF. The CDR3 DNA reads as TGTGCCAGCAGCCAGGGGGCGGATCTCCAGCCCCAGCATTTT.

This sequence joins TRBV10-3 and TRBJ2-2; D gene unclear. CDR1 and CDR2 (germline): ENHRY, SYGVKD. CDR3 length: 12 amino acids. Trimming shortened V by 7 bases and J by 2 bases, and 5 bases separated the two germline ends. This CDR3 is CAITDNTGELFF. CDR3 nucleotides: TGTGCCATCACTGACAACACCGGGGAGCTGTTTTTT.

The CDR3 spells CATHAREQYF. Written as DNA, the CDR3 is TGTGCCACCCACGCCCGCGAGCAGTACTTC. The chain links TRBV6-1 to TRBJ2-7; the D is unclear. The CDR3 is 10 residues long. CDR1 and CDR2 from the germline V gene are MNHNS and SASEGT. The V gene lost 10 bases and the J gene lost 6 bases, with 10 bases spanning the gap.

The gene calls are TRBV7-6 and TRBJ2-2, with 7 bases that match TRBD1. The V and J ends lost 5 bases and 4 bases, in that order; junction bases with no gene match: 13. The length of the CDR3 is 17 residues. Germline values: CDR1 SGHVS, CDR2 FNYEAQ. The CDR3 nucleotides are TGTGCCAGCAGCCCCTTGACCGGACAGGTTCCCACCGGGGAGCTGTTTTTT. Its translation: CASSPLTGQVPTGELFF.

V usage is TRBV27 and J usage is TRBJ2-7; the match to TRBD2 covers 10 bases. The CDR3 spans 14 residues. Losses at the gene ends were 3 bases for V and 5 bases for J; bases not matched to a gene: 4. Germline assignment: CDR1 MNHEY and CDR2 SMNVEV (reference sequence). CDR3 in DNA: TGTGCCAGCAGTTTTAGCGGGAGGATCAACGAGCAGTACTTC. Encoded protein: CASSFSGRINEQYF.

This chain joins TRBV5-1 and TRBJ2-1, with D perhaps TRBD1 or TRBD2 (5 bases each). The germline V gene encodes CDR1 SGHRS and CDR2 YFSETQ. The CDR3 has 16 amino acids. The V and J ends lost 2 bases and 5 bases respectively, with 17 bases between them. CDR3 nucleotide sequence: TGCGCCAGCAGCTTTCAATCCCGGGACCCCCACAATGAGCAGTTCTTC. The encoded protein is CASSFQSRDPHNEQFF.

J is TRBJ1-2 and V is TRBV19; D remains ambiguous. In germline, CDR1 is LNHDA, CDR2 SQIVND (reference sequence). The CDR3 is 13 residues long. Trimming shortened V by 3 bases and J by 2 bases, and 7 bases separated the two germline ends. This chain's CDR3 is CASSIRGNYGYTF. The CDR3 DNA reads TGTGCCAGTAGTATTCGTGGGAACTATGGCTACACCTTC.

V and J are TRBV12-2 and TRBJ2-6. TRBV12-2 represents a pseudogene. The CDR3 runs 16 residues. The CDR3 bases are TGTGCAAGTCGCCCATGTGATCATTCTGGGGCCAACGTCCTGACTTTC. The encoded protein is CASRPCDHSGANVLTF.

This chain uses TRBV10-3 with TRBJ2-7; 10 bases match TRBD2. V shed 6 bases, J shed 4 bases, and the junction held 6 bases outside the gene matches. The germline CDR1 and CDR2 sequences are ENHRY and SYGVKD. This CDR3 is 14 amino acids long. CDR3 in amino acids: CAIRPSGGPYEQYF. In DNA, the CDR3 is TGTGCCATCAGACCTAGCGGGGGCCCTTACGAGCAGTACTTC.

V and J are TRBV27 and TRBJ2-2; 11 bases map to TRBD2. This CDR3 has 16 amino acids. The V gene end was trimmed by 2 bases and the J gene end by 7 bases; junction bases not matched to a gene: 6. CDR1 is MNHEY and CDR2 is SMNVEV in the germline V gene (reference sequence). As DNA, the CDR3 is TGTGCCAGCAGTTTACCCACTAGCGGGGGCGGCGGGGAGCTGTTTTTT. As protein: CASSLPTSGGGGELFF.

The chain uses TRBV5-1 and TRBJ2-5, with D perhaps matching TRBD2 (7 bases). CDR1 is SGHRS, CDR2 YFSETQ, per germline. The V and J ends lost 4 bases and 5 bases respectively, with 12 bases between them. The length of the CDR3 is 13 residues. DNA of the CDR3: TGCGCCAGCAGCGCAAGGGGGGGGGAGACCCAGTACTTC. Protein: CASSARGGETQYF.

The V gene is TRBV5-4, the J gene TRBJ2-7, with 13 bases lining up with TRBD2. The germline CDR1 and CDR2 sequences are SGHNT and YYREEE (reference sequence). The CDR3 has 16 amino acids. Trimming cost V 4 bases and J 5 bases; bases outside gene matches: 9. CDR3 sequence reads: CASSPTSGRASHEQYF. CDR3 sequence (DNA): TGTGCCAGCAGCCCCACTAGCGGGAGGGCCAGCCACGAGCAGTACTTC.

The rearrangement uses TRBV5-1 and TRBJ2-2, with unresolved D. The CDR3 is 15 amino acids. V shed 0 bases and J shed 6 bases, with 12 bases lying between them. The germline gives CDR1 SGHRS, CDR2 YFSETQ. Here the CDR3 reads CASSLGDKLPGELFF. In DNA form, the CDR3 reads TGCGCCAGCAGCTTGGGAGACAAGCTTCCCGGGGAGCTGTTTTTT. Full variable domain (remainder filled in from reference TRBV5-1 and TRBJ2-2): KAGVTQTPRYLIKTRGQQVTLSCSPISGHRSVSWYQQTPGQGLQFLFEYFSETQRNKGNFPGRFSGRQFSNSRSEMNVSTLELGDSALYLCASSLGDKLPGELFFGEGSRLTVL.

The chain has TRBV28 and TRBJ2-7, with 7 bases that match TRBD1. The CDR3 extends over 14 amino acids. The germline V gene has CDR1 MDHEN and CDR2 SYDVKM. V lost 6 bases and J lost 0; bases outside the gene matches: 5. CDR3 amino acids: CASSWGQSSYEQYF. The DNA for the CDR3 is TGTGCCAGCAGCTGGGGACAGAGCTCCTACGAGCAGTACTTC.

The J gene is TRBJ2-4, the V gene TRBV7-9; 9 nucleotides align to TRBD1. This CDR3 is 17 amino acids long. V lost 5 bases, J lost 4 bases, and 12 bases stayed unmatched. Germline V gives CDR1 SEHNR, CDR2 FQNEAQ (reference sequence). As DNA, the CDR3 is TGTGCCAGCAGCCCTAGCACCACCGGGACAGGGAAAAACATTCAGTACTTC. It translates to CASSPSTTGTGKNIQYF.